This is a list of T cell receptor beta chains from one sample in a study of tumor and adjacent non-tumor tissue in lung cancer. TCRdb passed the multiplex PCR reads through MiXCR, listing each CDR3 protein once. Altogether roughly 140,000 distinct CDR3 sequences are present, around 65% being singletons, with the ten largest covering 18%. Sample: lung tumor tissue. The receptors derive from a man aged 60 to 75 with small cell lung cancer. Each CDR3 is given without its conserved first and last residue. Fields, in order: V gene, CDR3 protein.

V: TRBV6-5
CDR3: ASSLDWSSSYNSPLH

V: TRBV13
CDR3: ASSLGGLAGGLTDTEY

V: TRBV24-1
CDR3: ATSEETSSYNEQY

V: TRBV12-3/TRBV12-4
CDR3: ASREIPSGGMNTQY

V: TRBV6-1
CDR3: ASGAAGGYNEQF

V: TRBV10-2
CDR3: ASSDSGLAQETQC

V: TRBV10-2
CDR3: ASSAFTSTDMQY

V: TRBV5-1
CDR3: ASSLEGNSSLH

V: TRBV5-1
CDR3: ASSLGLAGVTAETQY

V: TRBV6-5
CDR3: ARSQYRDSTGELF

V: TRBV5-1
CDR3: ASSVNRGNTEAF

V: TRBV6-2/TRBV6-3
CDR3: AISFRHSNTGELF

V: TRBV6-5
CDR3: ASSYLGQGDYGYT

V: TRBV20-1
CDR3: SANPPGLVDWETQY

V: TRBV20-1
CDR3: SARDGQHEQF

V: TRBV11-2
CDR3: ASSLFHGNTRELF

V: TRBV6-6
CDR3: ATWELAGGGNGQF

V: TRBV20-1
CDR3: SARDQMGENTEAF

V: TRBV11-2
CDR3: ASSLVLSNEQF

V: TRBV11-1
CDR3: AGSPDGETQY

V: TRBV30
CDR3: VWSVKGPPPGDLF

V: TRBV11-2
CDR3: ASSLEGSDYSGELF

V: TRBV5-1
CDR3: ASSLGTSGTDTQY

V: TRBV2
CDR3: ASGPSYEQY

V: TRBV7-8
CDR3: ASSSVVGSGELF

V: TRBV7-9
CDR3: ASSLLLPQETQY

V: TRBV12-3/TRBV12-4
CDR3: ASSLGQGALAKNIQY

V: TRBV11-2
CDR3: TSSLDGYMQY

V: TRBV10-2
CDR3: TRSGIGGLYNEQF

V: TRBV5-1
CDR3: ASSQDGHSNQPQH

V: TRBV20-1
CDR3: SAGGGQGVGPQH

V: TRBV6-6
CDR3: ASSYSQGETRNSPLH

V: TRBV25-1
CDR3: ASSVRGTRTDTQY

V: TRBV11-2
CDR3: ASSFRQIDTEAF

V: TRBV12-3/TRBV12-4
CDR3: ASTFRTQTGELF

V: TRBV20-1
CDR3: SATRQGRTEAF

V: TRBV20-1
CDR3: SARGAGVFGETQY

V: TRBV6-1
CDR3: ASSRKGESGNQPQL